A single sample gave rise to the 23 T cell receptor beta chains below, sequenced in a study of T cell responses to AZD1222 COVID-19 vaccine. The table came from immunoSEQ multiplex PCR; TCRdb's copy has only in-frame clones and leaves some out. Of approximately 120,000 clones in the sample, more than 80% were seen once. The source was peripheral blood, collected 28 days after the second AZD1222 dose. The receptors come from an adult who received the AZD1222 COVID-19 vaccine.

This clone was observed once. As DNA, the CDR3 is TGTGCCAGCAGGCTGGACAGGGCCTCTGGAAACACCATATATTTT. Translated, it gives CASRLDRASGNTIYF. This chain uses TRBV28 with TRBJ1-3, with 8 bases lining up with TRBD1. Germline lookup yields CDR1 MDHEN and CDR2 SYDVKM. V gave up 6 bases and J gave up 0 bases; unmatched junction bases: 4. This CDR3 has 15 amino acids.

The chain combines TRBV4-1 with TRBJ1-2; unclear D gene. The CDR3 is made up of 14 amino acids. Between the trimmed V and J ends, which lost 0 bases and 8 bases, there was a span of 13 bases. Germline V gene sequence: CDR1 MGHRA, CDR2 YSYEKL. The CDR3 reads CASSQEAVREGYTF. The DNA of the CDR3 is TGCGCCAGCAGCCAAGAGGCAGTGAGGGAGGGCTACACCTTC.

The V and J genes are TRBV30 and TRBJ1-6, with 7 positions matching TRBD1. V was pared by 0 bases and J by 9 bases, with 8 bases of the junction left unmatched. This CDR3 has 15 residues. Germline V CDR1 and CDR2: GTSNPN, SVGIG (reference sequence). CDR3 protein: CAWSVQTGWGSPLHF. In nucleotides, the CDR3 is TGTGCCTGGAGTGTCCAGACAGGGTGGGGTTCACCCCTCCACTTT. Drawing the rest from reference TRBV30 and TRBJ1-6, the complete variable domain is SQTIHQWPATLVQPVGSPLSLECTVEGTSNPNLYWYRQAAGRGLQLLFYSVGIGQISSEVPQNLSASRPQDRQFILSSKKLLLSDSGFYLCAWSVQTGWGSPLHFGNGTRLTVT.

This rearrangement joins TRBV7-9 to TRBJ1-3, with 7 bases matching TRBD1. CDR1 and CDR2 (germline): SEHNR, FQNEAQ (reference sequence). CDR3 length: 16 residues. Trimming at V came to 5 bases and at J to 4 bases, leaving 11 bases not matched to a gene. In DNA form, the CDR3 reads TGTGCCAGCAGCCCCCAACAGGGGAGTGGAGGAAACACCATATATTTT. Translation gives CASSPQQGSGGNTIYF.

The CDR3 bases are TGCGCCAGCAGCTGGGGGTGGGAGACCCAGTACTTC. Translated, it gives CASSWGWETQYF. The chain links TRBV5-1 to TRBJ2-5, with D perhaps matching TRBD1 or TRBD2 (5 bases each). Trimming cost V 3 bases and J 5 bases, with 8 bases left between them. Germline CDR1 SGHRS, CDR2 YFSETQ. The CDR3 extends over 12 amino acids.

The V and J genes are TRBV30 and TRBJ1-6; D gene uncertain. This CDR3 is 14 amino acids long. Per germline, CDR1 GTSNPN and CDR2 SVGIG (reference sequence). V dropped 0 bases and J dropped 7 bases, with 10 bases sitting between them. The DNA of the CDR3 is TGTGCCTGGAGTGTTCTCCCCTTCAATTCACCCCTCCACTTT. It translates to CAWSVLPFNSPLHF.

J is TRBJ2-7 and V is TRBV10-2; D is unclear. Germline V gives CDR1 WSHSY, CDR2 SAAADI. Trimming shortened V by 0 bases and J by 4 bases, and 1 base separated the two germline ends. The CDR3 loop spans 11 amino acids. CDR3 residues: CASSESYEQYF. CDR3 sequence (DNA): TGCGCCAGCAGTGAGTCGTACGAGCAGTACTTC.

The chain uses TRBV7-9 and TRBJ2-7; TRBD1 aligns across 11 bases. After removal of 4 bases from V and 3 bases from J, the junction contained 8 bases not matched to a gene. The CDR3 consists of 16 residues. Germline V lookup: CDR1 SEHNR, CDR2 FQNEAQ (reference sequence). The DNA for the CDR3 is TGTGCCAGCAGCTCCACCGGGACAGGGGGGGTCTACGAGCAGTACTTC. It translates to CASSSTGTGGVYEQYF.

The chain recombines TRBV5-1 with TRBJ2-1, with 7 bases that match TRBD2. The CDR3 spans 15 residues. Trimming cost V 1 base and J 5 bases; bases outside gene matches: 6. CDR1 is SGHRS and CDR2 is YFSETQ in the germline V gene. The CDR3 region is CASSLLSGVDNEQFF. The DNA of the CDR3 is TGCGCCAGCAGCTTGTTAAGCGGGGTGGACAATGAGCAGTTCTTC.

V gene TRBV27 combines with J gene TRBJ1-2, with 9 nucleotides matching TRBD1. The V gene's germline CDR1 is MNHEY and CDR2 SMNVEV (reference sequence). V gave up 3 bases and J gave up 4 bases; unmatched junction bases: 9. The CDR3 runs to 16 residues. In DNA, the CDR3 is TGTGCCAGCAGTTTTGGGGTGGGACAGGGAGCCTATGGCTACACCTTC. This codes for CASSFGVGQGAYGYTF.

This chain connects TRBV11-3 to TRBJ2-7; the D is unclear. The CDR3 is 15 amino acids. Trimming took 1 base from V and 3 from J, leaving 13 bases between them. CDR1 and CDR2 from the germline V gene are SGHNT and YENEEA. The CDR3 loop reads CASSLGSAADYEQYF. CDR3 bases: TGTGCCAGCAGCTTAGGTTCGGCGGCAGACTACGAGCAGTACTTC.

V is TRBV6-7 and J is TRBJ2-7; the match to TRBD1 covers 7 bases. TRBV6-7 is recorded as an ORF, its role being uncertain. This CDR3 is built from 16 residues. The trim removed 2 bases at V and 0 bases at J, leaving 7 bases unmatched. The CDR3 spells CASSYRRTGSSYEQYF. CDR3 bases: TGTGCCAGCAGTTACCGCCGGACAGGAAGCTCCTACGAGCAGTACTTC.

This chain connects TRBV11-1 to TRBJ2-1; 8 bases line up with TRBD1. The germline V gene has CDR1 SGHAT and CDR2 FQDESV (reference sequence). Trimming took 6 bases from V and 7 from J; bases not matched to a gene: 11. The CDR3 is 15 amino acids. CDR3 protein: CASSLDRAVQNEQFF. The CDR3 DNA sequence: TGTGCCAGCAGTTTGGACAGGGCCGTTCAAAATGAGCAGTTCTTC.

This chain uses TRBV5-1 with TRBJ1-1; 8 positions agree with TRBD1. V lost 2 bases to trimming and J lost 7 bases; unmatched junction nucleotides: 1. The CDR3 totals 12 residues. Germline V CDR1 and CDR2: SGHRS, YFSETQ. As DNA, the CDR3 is TGCGCCAGCAGCTTTGGACAGGGTGAAGCTTTCTTT. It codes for CASSFGQGEAFF.

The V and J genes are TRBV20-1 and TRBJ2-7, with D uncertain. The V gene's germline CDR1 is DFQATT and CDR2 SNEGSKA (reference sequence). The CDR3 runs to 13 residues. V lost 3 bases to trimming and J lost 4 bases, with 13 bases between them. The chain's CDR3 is CSASDVRGYEQYF. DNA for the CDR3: TGCAGTGCTAGTGACGTACGAGGATACGAGCAGTACTTC.

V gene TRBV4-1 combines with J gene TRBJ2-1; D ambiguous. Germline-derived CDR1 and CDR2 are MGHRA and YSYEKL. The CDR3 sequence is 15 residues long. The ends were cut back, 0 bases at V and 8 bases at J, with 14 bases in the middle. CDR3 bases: TGCGCCAGCAGCCAAGATCTAGGCGTCGGGTATGAGCAGTTCTTC. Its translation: CASSQDLGVGYEQFF.

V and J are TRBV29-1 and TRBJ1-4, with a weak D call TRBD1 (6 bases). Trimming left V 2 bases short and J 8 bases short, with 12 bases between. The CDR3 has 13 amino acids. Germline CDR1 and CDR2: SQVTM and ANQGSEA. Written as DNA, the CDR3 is TGCAGCGTTGAACCGGGGGCGGGGGAAAAACTGTTTTTT. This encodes CSVEPGAGEKLFF. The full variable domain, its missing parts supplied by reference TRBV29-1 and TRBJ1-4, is SAVISQKPSRDICQRGTSLTIQCQVDSQVTMMFWYRQQPGQSLTLIATANQGSEATYESGFVIDKFPISRPNLTFSTLTVSNMSPEDSSIYLCSVEPGAGEKLFFGSGTQLSVL.

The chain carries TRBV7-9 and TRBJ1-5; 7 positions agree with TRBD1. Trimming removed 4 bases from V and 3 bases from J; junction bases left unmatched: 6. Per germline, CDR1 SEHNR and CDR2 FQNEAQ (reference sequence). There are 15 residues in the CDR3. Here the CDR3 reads CASSSLDRTNQPQHF. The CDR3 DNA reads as TGTGCCAGCAGCTCTTTGGACAGGACCAATCAGCCCCAGCATTTT.

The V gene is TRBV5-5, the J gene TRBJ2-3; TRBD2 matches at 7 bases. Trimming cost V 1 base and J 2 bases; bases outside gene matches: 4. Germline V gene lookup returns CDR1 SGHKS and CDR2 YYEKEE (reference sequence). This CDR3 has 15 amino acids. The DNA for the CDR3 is TGTGCCAGCAGCTTGTTGGGGGACTACACAGATACGCAGTATTTT. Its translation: CASSLLGDYTDTQYF.

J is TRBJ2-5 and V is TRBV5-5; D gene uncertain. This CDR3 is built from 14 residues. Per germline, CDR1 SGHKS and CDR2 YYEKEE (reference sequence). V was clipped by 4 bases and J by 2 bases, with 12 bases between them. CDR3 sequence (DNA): TGTGCCAGCAGCCCCACTGGCACACAAGAGACCCAGTACTTC. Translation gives CASSPTGTQETQYF.

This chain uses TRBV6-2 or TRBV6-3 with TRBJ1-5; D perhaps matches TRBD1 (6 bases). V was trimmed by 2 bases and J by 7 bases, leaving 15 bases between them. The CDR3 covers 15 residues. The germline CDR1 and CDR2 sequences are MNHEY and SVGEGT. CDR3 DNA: TGTGCCAGCAGTTACGAGTCTCAGCAGGGGCAGCCCCAGCATTTT. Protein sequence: CASSYESQQGQPQHF.

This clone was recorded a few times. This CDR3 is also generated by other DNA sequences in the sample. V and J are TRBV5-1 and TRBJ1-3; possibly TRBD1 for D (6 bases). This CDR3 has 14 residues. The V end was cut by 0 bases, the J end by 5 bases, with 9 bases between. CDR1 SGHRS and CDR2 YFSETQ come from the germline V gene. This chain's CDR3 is CASSLDRGRNTIYF. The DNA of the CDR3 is TGCGCCAGCAGCTTGGACCGGGGGCGAAACACCATATATTTT.

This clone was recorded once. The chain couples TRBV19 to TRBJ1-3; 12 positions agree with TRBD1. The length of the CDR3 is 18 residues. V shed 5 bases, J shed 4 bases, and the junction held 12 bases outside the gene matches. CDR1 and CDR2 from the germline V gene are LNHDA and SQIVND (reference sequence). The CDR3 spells CASSPGTGGFVSGNTIYF. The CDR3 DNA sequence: TGTGCCAGTAGTCCCGGGACAGGGGGCTTCGTATCCGGAAACACCATATATTTT.